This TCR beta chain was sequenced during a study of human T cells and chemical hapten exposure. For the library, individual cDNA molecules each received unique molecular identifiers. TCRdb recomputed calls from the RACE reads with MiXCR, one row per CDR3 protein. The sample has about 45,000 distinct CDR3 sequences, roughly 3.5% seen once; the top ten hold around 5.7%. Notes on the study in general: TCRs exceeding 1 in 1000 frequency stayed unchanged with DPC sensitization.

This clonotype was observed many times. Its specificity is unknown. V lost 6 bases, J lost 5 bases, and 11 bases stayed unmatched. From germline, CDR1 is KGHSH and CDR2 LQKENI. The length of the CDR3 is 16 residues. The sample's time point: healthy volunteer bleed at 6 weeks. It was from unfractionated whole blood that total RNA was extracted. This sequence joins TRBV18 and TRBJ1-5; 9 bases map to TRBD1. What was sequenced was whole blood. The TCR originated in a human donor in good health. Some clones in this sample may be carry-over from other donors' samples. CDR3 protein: CASSDSQGALHQPQHF. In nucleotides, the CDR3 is TGTGCCAGCTCGGACTCACAGGGGGCTCTCCATCAGCCCCAGCATTTT. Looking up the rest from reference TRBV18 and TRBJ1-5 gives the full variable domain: NAGVMQNPRHLVRRRGQEARLRCSPMKGHSHVYWYRQLPEEGLKFMVYLQKENIIDESGMPKERFSAEFPKEGPSILRIQQVVRGDSAAYFCASSDSQGALHQPQHFGDGTRLSIL.